The 13 T cell receptor beta chains presented below share a single source sample, sequenced in a study of control samples from healthy donors and cancer patients. Measured with immunoSEQ multiplex PCR; TCRdb has only the in-frame clones, and not every one. The sample has tens of thousands of clones; 85% to 95% are singletons. The sample taken for sequencing was blood. Every receptor here comes from a woman in her late teens or twenties in good health.

The chain carries TRBV27 and TRBJ1-5; no firm D call. CDR1 MNHEY and CDR2 SMNVEV come from the germline V gene (reference sequence). The CDR3 totals 13 residues. V was cut by 3 bases and J by 2 bases, with 5 bases left in between. The CDR3 loop reads CASSLAGNQPQHF. CDR3 coding DNA: TGTGCCAGCAGTTTGGCAGGCAATCAGCCCCAGCATTTT.

The gene calls are TRBV19 and TRBJ1-5; the D is unclear. CDR1 LNHDA and CDR2 SQIVND come from the germline V gene (reference sequence). The V end lost 3 bases, the J end lost 3 bases, and 12 bases lay between the germline ends. This CDR3 spans 15 amino acids. The DNA for the CDR3 is TGTGCCAGTAGTATTATTCCGAATCACAATCAGCCCCAGCATTTT. Its protein product is CASSIIPNHNQPQHF.

This chain uses TRBV2 with TRBJ1-1; D possibly corresponds to TRBD1 (6 bases). Germline assignment: CDR1 SNHLY and CDR2 FYNNEI. The CDR3 totals 13 residues. Trimming left V 8 bases short and J 5 bases short, with 15 bases between. The CDR3 DNA reads as TGTGCCAGCCCTCGACCAAGGGGGACTGAAGCTTTCTTT. This gives the protein CASPRPRGTEAFF.

The chain joins TRBV14 to TRBJ1-6; tentative D call: TRBD1 (6 bases). CDR1 and CDR2 from the germline V gene are SGHDN and FVKESK. Trimming took off 4 bases at V and 9 bases at J, with 22 bases between the two ends. The CDR3 is made up of 17 amino acids. CDR3: CASSPSPRGNRRSPLHF. CDR3 DNA: TGTGCCAGCAGCCCCAGCCCCAGGGGTAACCGACGTTCACCCCTCCACTTT.

This clone was found once. Written as DNA, the CDR3 is TGTGCCAGCACGGCAGGTTCCCACGAGCAGTACTTC. It encodes CASTAGSHEQYF. The V gene is TRBV6-5, the J gene TRBJ2-7; D call uncertain. The CDR3 is 12 amino acids. Per the germline V gene, CDR1 is MNHEY and CDR2 is SVGAGI. The ends were cut back, 7 bases at V and 5 bases at J, with 12 bases in the middle.

The gene calls are TRBV15 and TRBJ2-7, with 7 positions matching TRBD2. The V segment lost 3 bases and the J segment 0 bases; nucleotides outside the gene matches: 5. This CDR3 region has 15 residues. Germline V CDR1 and CDR2: LNHNV, YYDKDF (reference sequence). The CDR3 nucleotides are TGTGCCACCAGCAGCCAGCGGGGCAGCTCCTACGAGCAGTACTTC. It encodes CATSSQRGSSYEQYF.

This clone has only one observation. V gene TRBV7-3 combines with J gene TRBJ1-2; no reliable D call. Per the germline V gene, CDR1 is SGHTA and CDR2 is FQGTGA. Trimming shortened V by 1 base and J by 4 bases, and 13 bases separated the two germline ends. The CDR3 is 15 residues long. CDR3 in DNA: TGTGCCAGCAGCTTAAGCCGGACGGATAGCTATGGCTACACCTTC. This codes for CASSLSRTDSYGYTF.

This sequence joins TRBV20-1 and TRBJ2-5; tentative D call: TRBD2 (5 bases). This CDR3 is 11 amino acids long. Germline lookup yields CDR1 DFQATT and CDR2 SNEGSKA (reference sequence). As DNA, the CDR3 is TGCAGCCCAGACGGGAAGGGGACCCAGTACTTC. This gives the protein CSPDGKGTQYF.

The V call is TRBV5-6, the J call TRBJ1-2; 8 bases are shared with TRBD1. CDR3 length: 14 amino acids. V shed 4 bases, J shed 6 bases, and the junction held 8 bases outside the gene matches. The germline V gene has CDR1 SGHDT and CDR2 YYEEEE. The CDR3 DNA follows: TGTGCCAGCAGCCATAACAGGGGGAAGGATGGCTACACCTTC. Translated, it gives CASSHNRGKDGYTF.

The V gene is TRBV5-5, the J gene TRBJ2-7; 7 nucleotides match TRBD1. Germline CDR1 SGHKS, CDR2 YYEKEE (reference sequence). V lost 1 base, J lost 3 bases, and 4 bases stayed unmatched. CDR3 size: 14 residues. The CDR3 DNA follows: TGTGCCAGCAGCTTGTACGACAGGGACTACGAGCAGTACTTC. This translates into CASSLYDRDYEQYF.

This chain uses TRBV2 with TRBJ1-4; D gene ambiguous. Germline V CDR1 and CDR2: SNHLY, FYNNEI. The CDR3 spans 16 residues. V lost 6 bases and J lost 4, with 18 bases in between. The CDR3, as DNA: TGTGCCAGCAGACCATTGGTTGTAGCCCTTAATGAAAAACTGTTTTTT. This gives the protein CASRPLVVALNEKLFF.

The gene calls are TRBV7-2 and TRBJ1-5; possibly TRBD1 for D (5 bases). The length of the CDR3 is 13 residues. Germline V gene sequence: CDR1 SGHTA, CDR2 FQGNSA. The V end was cut by 5 bases, the J end by 4 bases, with 9 bases between. The CDR3, as DNA: TGTGCCAGCAGCGGAGGGGTGAATCAGCCCCAGCATTTT. This sequence encodes CASSGGVNQPQHF.

V is TRBV5-1 and J is TRBJ2-7; tentatively, D is TRBD1 (6 bases). Germline assignment: CDR1 SGHRS and CDR2 YFSETQ. This CDR3 has 17 residues. The germline V and J ends were trimmed by 0 bases and 2 bases, with 18 bases remaining between them. The CDR3 loop reads CASSLAVSTGSPYEQYF. CDR3 in DNA: TGCGCCAGCAGCTTGGCAGTTTCGACAGGCAGCCCCTACGAGCAGTACTTC.